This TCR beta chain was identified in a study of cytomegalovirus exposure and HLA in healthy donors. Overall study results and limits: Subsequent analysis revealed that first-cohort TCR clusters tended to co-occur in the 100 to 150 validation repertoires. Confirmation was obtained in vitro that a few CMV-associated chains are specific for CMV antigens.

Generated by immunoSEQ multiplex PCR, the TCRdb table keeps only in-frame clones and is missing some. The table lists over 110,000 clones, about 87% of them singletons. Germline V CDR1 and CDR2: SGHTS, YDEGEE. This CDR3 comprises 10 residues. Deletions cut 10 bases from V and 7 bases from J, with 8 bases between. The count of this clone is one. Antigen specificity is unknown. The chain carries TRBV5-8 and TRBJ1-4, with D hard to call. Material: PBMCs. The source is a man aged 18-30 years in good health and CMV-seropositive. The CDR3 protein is CADSGEKLFF. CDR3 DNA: TGTGCCGATTCGGGTGAAAAACTGTTTTTT.